This TCR beta chain was documented in a study of blood T cell repertoires in COVID-19. Libraries were prepared by immunoSEQ multiplex PCR; TCRdb keeps only in-frame clonotypes and omits some of them. Of about 80,000 clones detected, around 83% appear once; the ten largest clones hold 35% to 40%. Germline V gives CDR1 SNHLY, CDR2 FYNNEI. This CDR3 spans 15 amino acids. V was shortened by 3 bases and J by 6 bases, with 15 bases between the two germline ends. The receptor's source is a woman aged 70-85 years with acute or convalescent COVID-19. This sequence joins TRBV2 and TRBJ1-5; no firm D call. What was sequenced was peripheral blood. The CDR3 DNA follows: TGTGCCAGCAGTGAGAATCAGGCTGTGAGTCAGCCCCAGCATTTT. This gives the protein CASSENQAVSQPQHF.